Listed below are T cell receptor beta chains from one sample, sequenced in a study of patients and donors after allogeneic stem cell transplantation. TCRdb recomputed calls from the RT-PCR reads with MiXCR, one row per CDR3 protein. Seen here are about 57,000 distinct CDR3 sequences, about 14% observed once, and the top ten hold around 33%. The sample consisted of blood, either unsorted or a sorted T cell fraction (not recorded which). These receptor sequences come from a human donor who was either an allogeneic HSCT recipient or a stem cell or donor lymphocyte infusion donor (not recorded which). It is not recorded whose cells these are; they may come from a transplant donor. The CDR3 runs from the conserved cysteine through the conserved F or W. D genes are given only for firm matches. Not all rows give a size; the values are once, few, many and, for expanded clones, a class.

>few|TRBJ2-7|TRBV4-2|-
TGTGCCAGCAGCCAAGTGAGGGGAGGTTACGAGCAGTACTTC
CASSQVRGGYEQYF
>many|TRBJ1-1|TRBV15|-
TGTGCCACCAGCAGAAGACAGAAGCAATGGACTGAAGCTTTCTTT
CATSRRQKQWTEAFF
>-|TRBJ2-2|TRBV9|-
TGTGCCAGCAGCCCCGTCCCAGGGTTTGGCACCGGGGAGCTGTTTTTT
CASSPVPGFGTGELFF
>few|TRBJ2-3|TRBV5-1|-
TGCGCCAGCAGCGGCTACACAGATACGCAGTATTTT
CASSGYTDTQYF
>-|TRBJ2-5|TRBV6-5|TRBD1
TGTGCCAGCAGTTATTTGGGACAGATAGAGACCCAGTACTTC
CASSYLGQIETQYF
>many|TRBJ1-5|TRBV20-1|-
TGCAGTGCTTACAGGGCCCTCAGCAATCAGCCCCAGCATTTT
CSAYRALSNQPQHF
>few|TRBJ2-3|TRBV6-1|-
TGTGCCAGCAGTGAGGGGTTCACAGATACGCAGTATTTT
CASSEGFTDTQYF
>few|TRBJ2-7|TRBV5-6|-
TGTGCCAGCAGCGCCGTGTACGGCGAGCAGTACTTC
CASSAVYGEQYF
>few|TRBJ2-1|TRBV6-5|TRBD2
TGTGCCAGCAGTTACATCGGGCTAGCGGGCCTAAATGAGCAGTTCTTC
CASSYIGLAGLNEQFF
>many|TRBJ2-5|TRBV10-3|-
TGTGCCATCAGTGAGTCTAAGACTAACCAAGAGACCCAGTACTTC
CAISESKTNQETQYF
>many|TRBJ1-1|TRBV7-3|-
TGTGCCAGCAGCTTTAACCTGGACACTGAAGCTTTCTTT
CASSFNLDTEAFF
>-|TRBJ2-1|TRBV3-1|TRBD2
TGTGCCAGCAGCTATACTAGCGGGAAAGGGAATGAGCAGTTCTTC
CASSYTSGKGNEQFF
>-|TRBJ2-7|TRBV24-1|TRBD2
TGTGCCACTAGCGGGAGCTCCTACGAGCAGTACTTC
CATSGSSYEQYF
>many|TRBJ1-2|TRBV30|-
TGTGCCTGGAATGGCTACACCTTC
CAWNGYTF
>-|TRBJ2-7|TRBV27|TRBD2
TGTGCCAGCAGTTTAAAGGCGGGAGGGTACTACGAGCAGTACTTC
CASSLKAGGYYEQYF
>many|TRBJ1-4|TRBV19|TRBD1
TGTGCCAGTAGTGCCCCGGGACAGGGAAATGAAAAACTGTTTTTT
CASSAPGQGNEKLFF
>few|TRBJ1-2|TRBV24-1|-
TGTGCCACCAGTGATCCTGGGGTGACGGTCTATGGCTACACCTTC
CATSDPGVTVYGYTF
>medium-sized|TRBJ1-5|TRBV27|-
TGTGCCAGCAGTTTATGGGGGAATCAGCCCCAGCATTTT
CASSLWGNQPQHF
>-|TRBJ2-5|TRBV29-1|-
TGCAGCGTTGAAGAAGGATGGACCGGGACCTTAGGAGAGACCCAGTACTTC
CSVEEGWTGTLGETQYF
>few|TRBJ2-2|TRBV27|-
TGTGCCAGCAGTTCGAGGGGGGCGGGAGATCTCAGGGAGCTGTTTTTT
CASSSRGAGDLRELFF
>few|TRBJ2-1|TRBV12-3/TRBV12-4|TRBD2
TGTGCCAGCAGTTCGGGACTAGCGGGACGGTATGAGCAGTTCTTC
CASSSGLAGRYEQFF
>-|TRBJ2-5|TRBV12-3/TRBV12-4|-
TGTGCCAGCAGTTTAACCCTAGCAGTTCAAGAGACCCAGTACTTC
CASSLTLAVQETQYF
>-|TRBJ2-1|TRBV7-9|-
TGTGCCAGCAGCTACCTCGGCGGTGAGCAGTTCTTC
CASSYLGGEQFF
>-|TRBJ2-2|TRBV6-4|-
TGTGCCAGCAGGGAACAGGGTCACACCGGGGAGCTGTTTTTT
CASREQGHTGELFF
>many|TRBJ1-5|TRBV6-5|TRBD1
TGTGCCAGCAGCTGGACAGGCGGGCGGAATCAGCCCCAGCATTTT
CASSWTGGRNQPQHF
>few|TRBJ2-1|TRBV20-1|-
TGCAGTGCTAGAGATCTAGAGAGGGCAGGGGCCTACAATGAGCAGTTCTTC
CSARDLERAGAYNEQFF
>many|TRBJ1-2|TRBV25-1|-
TGTGCCAGCAGTGTTCCAGCAGCTAACTATGGCTACACCTTC
CASSVPAANYGYTF
>few|TRBJ1-1|TRBV5-4|TRBD1
TGTGCCAGCAGTTCGGACAGGCACACTGAAGCTTTCTTT
CASSSDRHTEAFF
>few|TRBJ2-5|TRBV14|TRBD1
TGTGCCAGCAGCCACCCCGGACAGGGCAAAGAGACCCAGTACTTC
CASSHPGQGKETQYF
>-|TRBJ2-5|TRBV9|-
TGTGCCAGCAGCTCCCGTTTCGCCGGGGAGACCCAGTACTTC
CASSSRFAGETQYF
>many|TRBJ1-2|TRBV20-1|-
TGCAGTGCTAGAGATAGGAGGGGGAACTATGGCTACACCTTC
CSARDRRGNYGYTF
>-|TRBJ2-1|TRBV7-2|TRBD2
TGTGCCAGCAGCTTACAGAGCGCGGGAGGGCCGGGATTTGGCGAGCAGTTCTTC
CASSLQSAGGPGFGEQFF
>many|TRBJ1-5|TRBV12-3/TRBV12-4|-
TGTGCCAGCAGTATACCGAATCAGCCCCAGCATTTT
CASSIPNQPQHF
>few|TRBJ1-3|TRBV5-5|-
TGTGCCAGCAGCGTAGGACAGCCTGGAAACACCATATATTTT
CASSVGQPGNTIYF
>-|TRBJ2-7|TRBV10-3|TRBD1
TGTGCCATCAGCGCCGGGACAGGGGTCTACGAGCAGTACTTC
CAISAGTGVYEQYF
>-|TRBJ1-3|TRBV14|-
TGTGCCAGCAGCCAAGATCTTGTAGCCTCTGGAAACACCATATATTTT
CASSQDLVASGNTIYF
>-|TRBJ2-1|TRBV5-1|TRBD1
TGCGCCAGCAGCTTGACAGGGGAGTACTACAATGAGCAGTTCTTC
CASSLTGEYYNEQFF
>many|TRBJ1-2|TRBV12-3/TRBV12-4|-
TGTGCCAGCAGTTTAGTGAGGGACTACCCGGCCTATGGCTACACCTTC
CASSLVRDYPAYGYTF
>few|TRBJ2-2|TRBV7-8|-
TGTGCCAGCAGCACCAACACCGGGGAGCTGTTTTTT
CASSTNTGELFF
>many|TRBJ1-2|TRBV11-2|-
TGTGCCAGCAGCCCTCGGACCTTC
CASSPRTF
>many|TRBJ1-2|TRBV10-3|-
TGTGCCATCAGACCGGGACCGACTATCGCCTACACCTTC
CAIRPGPTIAYTF
>many|TRBJ1-1|TRBV12-3/TRBV12-4|TRBD1
TGTGCCAGCAGTGGACAGGGTTCAAACACTGAAGCTTTCTTT
CASSGQGSNTEAFF
>many|TRBJ1-6|TRBV5-1|-
TGCGCCAGCAGCTTGGAGAGGAGCTCCTATAATTCACCCCTCCACTTT
CASSLERSSYNSPLHF
>-|TRBJ1-1|TRBV14|TRBD1
TGTGCCAGCAGCCAAGAGGGGACAGACCAGAACACTGAAGCTTTCTTT
CASSQEGTDQNTEAFF
>-|TRBJ1-2|TRBV6-6|TRBD1
TGTGCCAGCAGTTACGTAATTTCCGGGACAGGGAGGATCTATGGCTACACCTTC
CASSYVISGTGRIYGYTF
>few|TRBJ2-3|TRBV19|TRBD2
TGTGCCAGTAGTATTACTAGCGGGAGGACTAGCACAGATACGCAGTATTTT
CASSITSGRTSTDTQYF
>-|TRBJ2-1|TRBV5-1|TRBD2
TGCGCCAGCAGCCTGGGACTAGCGGGAGGCAGTGAGCAGTTCTTC
CASSLGLAGGSEQFF
>-|TRBJ1-2|TRBV10-2|-
TGCGCCAGCAGTGAAATGAACTATGGCTACACCTTC
CASSEMNYGYTF
>-|TRBJ1-6|TRBV20-1|-
TGCAGTGCTAGAGATTTTATGGGCAGGGATTCACCCCTCCACTTT
CSARDFMGRDSPLHF
>-|TRBJ1-1|TRBV30|-
TGTGCCTGGAGTTTTTGGAACACTGAAGCTTTCTTT
CAWSFWNTEAFF
>few|TRBJ2-1|TRBV29-1|TRBD2
TGCAGCGTTGAACGTGGAGCGGGAGAGCAGTTCTTC
CSVERGAGEQFF
>-|TRBJ2-1|TRBV6-5|-
TGTGCCAGCAGCCGTGCGGGCTACAATGAGCAGTTCTTC
CASSRAGYNEQFF
>many|TRBJ2-5|TRBV15|TRBD2
TGTGCCACCAGCAGGAACTTTCTAGCGGGAACTCAAGAGACCCAGTACTTC
CATSRNFLAGTQETQYF
>-|TRBJ1-6|TRBV6-2/TRBV6-3|-
TGTGCCAGCAGTGGGCAGGAAGCCCCCAGCTCCTATAATTCACCCCTCCACTTT
CASSGQEAPSSYNSPLHF